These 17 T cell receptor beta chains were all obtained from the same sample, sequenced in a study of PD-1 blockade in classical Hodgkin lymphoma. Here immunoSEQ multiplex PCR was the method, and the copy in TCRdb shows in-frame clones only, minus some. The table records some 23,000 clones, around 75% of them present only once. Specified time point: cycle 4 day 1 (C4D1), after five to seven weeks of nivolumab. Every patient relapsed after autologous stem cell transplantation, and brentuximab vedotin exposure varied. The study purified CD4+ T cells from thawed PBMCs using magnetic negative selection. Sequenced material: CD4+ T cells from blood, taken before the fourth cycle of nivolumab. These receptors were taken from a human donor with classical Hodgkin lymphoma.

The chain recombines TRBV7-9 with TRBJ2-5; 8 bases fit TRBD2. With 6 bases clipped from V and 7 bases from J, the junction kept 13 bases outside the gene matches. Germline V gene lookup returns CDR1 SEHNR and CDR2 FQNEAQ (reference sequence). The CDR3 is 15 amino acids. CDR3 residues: CASSSGTSDWGTQYF. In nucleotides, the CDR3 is TGTGCCAGCAGTTCCGGGACTAGTGACTGGGGGACCCAGTACTTC.

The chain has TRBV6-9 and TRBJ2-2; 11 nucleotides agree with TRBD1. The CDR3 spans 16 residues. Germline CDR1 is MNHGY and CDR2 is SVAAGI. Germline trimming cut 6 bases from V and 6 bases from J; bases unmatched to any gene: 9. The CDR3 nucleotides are TGTGCCAGCAGGGACGGGACAGGGGGATTGGCCGGGGAGCTGTTTTTT. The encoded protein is CASRDGTGGLAGELFF.

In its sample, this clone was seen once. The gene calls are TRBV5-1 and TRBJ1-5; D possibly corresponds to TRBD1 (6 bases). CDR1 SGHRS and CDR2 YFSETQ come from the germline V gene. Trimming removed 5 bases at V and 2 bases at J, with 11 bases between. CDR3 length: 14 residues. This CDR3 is CASRSGVGNQPQHF. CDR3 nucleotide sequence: TGCGCCAGCAGATCAGGGGTCGGCAATCAGCCCCAGCATTTT.

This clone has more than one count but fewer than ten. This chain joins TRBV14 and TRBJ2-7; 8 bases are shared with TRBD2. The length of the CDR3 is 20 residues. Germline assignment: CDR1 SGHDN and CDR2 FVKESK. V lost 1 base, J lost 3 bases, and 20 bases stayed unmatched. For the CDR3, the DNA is TGTGCCAGCAGCCAAGCCTTGAAACTAGCGGAACACAACTCCGGCTACGAGCAGTACTTC. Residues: CASSQALKLAEHNSGYEQYF. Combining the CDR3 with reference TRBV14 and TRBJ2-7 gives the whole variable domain EAGVTQFPSHSVIEKGQTVTLRCDPISGHDNLYWYRRVMGKEIKFLLHFVKESKQDESGMPNNRFLAERTGGTYSTLKVQPAELEDSGVYFCASSQALKLAEHNSGYEQYFGPGTRLTVT.

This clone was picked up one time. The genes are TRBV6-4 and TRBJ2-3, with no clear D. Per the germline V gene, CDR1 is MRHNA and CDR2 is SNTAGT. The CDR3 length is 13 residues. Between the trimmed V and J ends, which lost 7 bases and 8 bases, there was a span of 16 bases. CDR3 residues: CASMRATLGTQYF. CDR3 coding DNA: TGTGCCAGCATGCGAGCGACACTTGGTACGCAGTATTTT.

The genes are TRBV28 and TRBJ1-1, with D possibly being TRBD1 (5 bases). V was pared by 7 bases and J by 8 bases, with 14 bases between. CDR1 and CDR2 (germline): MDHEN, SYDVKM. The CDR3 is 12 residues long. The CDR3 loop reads CASMGGPGEAFF. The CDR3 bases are TGTGCCAGCATGGGGGGACCGGGGGAAGCTTTCTTT.

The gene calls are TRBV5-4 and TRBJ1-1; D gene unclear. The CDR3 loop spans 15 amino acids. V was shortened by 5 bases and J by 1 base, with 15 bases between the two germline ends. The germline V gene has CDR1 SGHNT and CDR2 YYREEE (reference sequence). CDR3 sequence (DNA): TGTGCCAGCAGTTCGCAACCCCACCCGAACACTGAAGCTTTCTTT. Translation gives CASSSQPHPNTEAFF.

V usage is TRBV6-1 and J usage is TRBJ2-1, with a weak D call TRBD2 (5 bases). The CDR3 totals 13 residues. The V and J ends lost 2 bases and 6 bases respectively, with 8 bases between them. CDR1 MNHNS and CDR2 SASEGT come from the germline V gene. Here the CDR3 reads CASSESGSNEQFF. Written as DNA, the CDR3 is TGTGCCAGCAGTGAATCGGGGTCCAATGAGCAGTTCTTC.

This CDR3 reads CASSSLAGGTSGASYEQYF. The CDR3 coding sequence is TGTGCCAGCAGCTCTTTAGCGGGGGGGACTAGCGGGGCTTCCTACGAGCAGTACTTC. The rearrangement joins TRBV7-2 to TRBJ2-7; TRBD2 matches at 13 bases. The V gene end was trimmed by 4 bases and the J gene end by 1 base; junction bases not matched to a gene: 13. Germline CDR1 SGHTA, CDR2 FQGNSA. The CDR3 has 19 amino acids.

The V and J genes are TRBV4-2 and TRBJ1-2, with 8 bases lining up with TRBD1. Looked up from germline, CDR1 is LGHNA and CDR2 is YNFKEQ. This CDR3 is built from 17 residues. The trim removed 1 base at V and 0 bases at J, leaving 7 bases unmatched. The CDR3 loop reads CASSQAAGGHTNYGYTF. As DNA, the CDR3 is TGTGCCAGCAGCCAAGCGGCAGGGGGCCATACTAACTATGGCTACACCTTC.

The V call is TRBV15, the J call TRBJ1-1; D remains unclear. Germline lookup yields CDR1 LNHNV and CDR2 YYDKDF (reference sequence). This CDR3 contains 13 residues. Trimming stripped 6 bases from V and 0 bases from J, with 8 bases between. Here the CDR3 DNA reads TGTGCCACCAGTTCGGGCTTGAACACTGAAGCTTTCTTT. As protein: CATSSGLNTEAFF.

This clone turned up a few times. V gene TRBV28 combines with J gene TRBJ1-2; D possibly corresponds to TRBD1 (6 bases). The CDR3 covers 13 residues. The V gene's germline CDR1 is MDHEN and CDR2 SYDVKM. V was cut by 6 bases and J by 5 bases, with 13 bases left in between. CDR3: CASRPDSDYGYTF. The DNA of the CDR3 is TGTGCCAGCAGGCCGGACAGCGATTATGGCTACACCTTC.

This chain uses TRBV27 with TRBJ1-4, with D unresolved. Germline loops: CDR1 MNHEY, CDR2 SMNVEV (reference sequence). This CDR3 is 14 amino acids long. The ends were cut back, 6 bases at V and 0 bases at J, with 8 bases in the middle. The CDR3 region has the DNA TGTGCCAGCAGAATGACATCAACTAATGAAAAACTGTTTTTT. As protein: CASRMTSTNEKLFF.

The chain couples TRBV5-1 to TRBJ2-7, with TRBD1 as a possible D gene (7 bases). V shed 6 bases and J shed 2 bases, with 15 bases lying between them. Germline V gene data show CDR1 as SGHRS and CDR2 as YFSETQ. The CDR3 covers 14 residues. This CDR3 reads CASTPGGTTYEQYF. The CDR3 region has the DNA TGCGCCAGCACCCCAGGGGGGACCACCTACGAGCAGTACTTC.

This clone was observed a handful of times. This CDR3 is CASSSYEQYF. The CDR3 nucleotides are TGTGCCAGCTCGTCCTACGAGCAGTACTTC. The gene calls are TRBV7-9 and TRBJ2-7; D ambiguous. CDR3 length: 10 residues. Germline CDR1 and CDR2: SEHNR and FQNEAQ (reference sequence). The V end lost 8 bases, the J end lost 1 base, and 3 bases lay between the germline ends. The full variable domain, rest sourced from reference TRBV7-9 and TRBJ2-7, is DTGVSQNPRHKITKRGQNVTFRCDPISEHNRLYWYRQTLGQGPEFLTYFQNEAQLEKSRLLSDRFSAERPKGSFSTLEIQRTEQGDSAMYLCASSSYEQYFGPGTRLTVT.

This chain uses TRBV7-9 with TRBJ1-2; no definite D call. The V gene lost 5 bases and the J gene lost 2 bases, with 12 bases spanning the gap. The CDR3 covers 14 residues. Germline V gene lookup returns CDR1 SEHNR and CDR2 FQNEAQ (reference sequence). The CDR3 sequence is CASSPDLNNYGYTF. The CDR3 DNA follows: TGTGCCAGCAGCCCCGACCTAAACAACTATGGCTACACCTTC. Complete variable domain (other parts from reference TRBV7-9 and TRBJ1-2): DTGVSQNPRHKITKRGQNVTFRCDPISEHNRLYWYRQTLGQGPEFLTYFQNEAQLEKSRLLSDRFSAERPKGSFSTLEIQRTEQGDSAMYLCASSPDLNNYGYTFGSGTRLTVV.

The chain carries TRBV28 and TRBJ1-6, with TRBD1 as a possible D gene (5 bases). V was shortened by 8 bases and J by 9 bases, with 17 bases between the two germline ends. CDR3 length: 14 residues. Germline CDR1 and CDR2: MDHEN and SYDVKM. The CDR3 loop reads CASEERGGSSPLHF. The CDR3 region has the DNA TGTGCCAGCGAAGAGAGGGGCGGGAGTTCACCCCTCCACTTT.